The 22 T cell receptor beta chains below were found in one sample sequenced in a study of identical twins. TCRdb re-derived calls from the 5' RACE reads in MiXCR, one entry per CDR3 protein. The table shows 1.5 million or so distinct CDR3 sequences, with about 30% occurring only once. The sequencing input was cord blood. The receptors were gathered from a newborn girl in good health.

V usage is TRBV7-8 and J usage is TRBJ2-4; D is undetermined. The CDR3 loop spans 11 amino acids. Looked up from germline, CDR1 is SGHVS and CDR2 is FQNEAQ. V shed 5 bases and J shed 13 bases, with 12 bases lying between them. This CDR3 reads CASSRLYGQYF. CDR3 in DNA: TGTGCCAGCAGCCGGCTTTACGGGCAGTACTTC.

The chain uses TRBV12-3 or TRBV12-4 and TRBJ2-3, with TRBD2 matching over 15 bases. The CDR3 is 18 amino acids. Losses at the gene ends were 1 base for V and 0 bases for J; bases not matched to a gene: 2. The CDR3 is CASSLGTSGGVSTDTQYF. CDR3 bases: TGTGCCAGCAGTTTAGGGACTAGCGGGGGGGTAAGCACAGATACGCAGTATTTT.

The V gene is TRBV4-2, the J gene TRBJ2-4; D possibly corresponds to TRBD2 (5 bases). Trimming took 8 bases from V and 3 from J, leaving 8 bases between them. From germline, CDR1 is LGHNA and CDR2 YNFKEQ. The CDR3 contains 12 residues. As DNA, the CDR3 is TGTGCCAGCCGGGGATACAAAAACATTCAGTACTTC. Amino acids: CASRGYKNIQYF.

The chain is built from TRBV19 and TRBJ2-1; 10 nucleotides align to TRBD2. Trimming at V came to 4 bases and at J to 12 bases, leaving 9 bases not matched to a gene. The CDR3 consists of 14 residues. Germline V gene data show CDR1 as LNHDA and CDR2 as SQIVND (reference sequence). DNA for the CDR3: TGTGCCAGTAGTAGGCTAGCGGGGGCCGGAGCGCAGTTCTTC. This gives the protein CASSRLAGAGAQFF.

The gene calls are TRBV3-1 and TRBJ2-5, with 7 bases aligning to TRBD2. The germline gives CDR1 LGHDT, CDR2 YNNKEL (reference sequence). There are 14 residues in the CDR3. The junction had 9 bases not matched to a gene; V was cut back by 2 bases and J by 9 bases. The CDR3 DNA reads TGTGCCAGCAGCCAACTGTCTGGGAGGGAGGCCCAGTACTTC. It yields the protein CASSQLSGREAQYF.

The chain joins TRBV12-3 or TRBV12-4 to TRBJ1-5; a weak D match, TRBD1 (6 bases). This CDR3 has 16 amino acids. V lost 6 bases and J 0 bases, leaving 15 bases between the germline ends. The CDR3 region is CASSLGGPYSNQPQHF. The CDR3 DNA follows: TGTGCCAGCAGCCTAGGGGGTCCCTATAGCAATCAGCCCCAGCATTTT.

The chain has TRBV20-1 and TRBJ2-7; D perhaps matches TRBD1 (6 bases). The germline V gene encodes CDR1 DFQATT and CDR2 SNEGSKA (reference sequence). This CDR3 is 13 amino acids long. Trimming shortened V by 7 bases and J by 0 bases, and 13 bases separated the two germline ends. The DNA for the CDR3 is TGCAGTGTCCGGGACAAGAGCTCCTACGAGCAGTACTTC. It is translated as CSVRDKSSYEQYF.

The CDR3 reads CAISPSFNPNTGELFF. The CDR3 nucleotides read TGTGCCATCAGTCCCTCATTTAATCCGAACACCGGGGAGCTGTTTTTT. The V and J genes are TRBV10-3 and TRBJ2-2; no definite D call. V lost 5 bases, J lost 0 bases, and 13 bases lay in between. The CDR3 totals 16 residues. Germline assignment: CDR1 ENHRY and CDR2 SYGVKD.

The chain has TRBV11-2 and TRBJ2-5; no clear D gene. With 1 base removed from V and 3 bases from J, the gap between germline ends came to 12 bases. Looked up from germline, CDR1 is SGHAT and CDR2 is FQNNGV. The CDR3 covers 15 residues. The CDR3 sequence: CASSLGRRPKETQYF. CDR3 DNA sequence: TGTGCCAGCAGCTTAGGCAGGCGGCCTAAAGAGACCCAGTACTTC.

The chain links TRBV20-1 to TRBJ2-7; D is unresolved. Trimming left V 3 bases short and J 2 bases short, with 5 bases between. CDR1 and CDR2 (germline): DFQATT, SNEGSKA (reference sequence). The CDR3 is made up of 11 amino acids. CDR3 nucleotides: TGCAGTGCTAGTTTCCCCTACGAGCAGTACTTC. It specifies CSASFPYEQYF.

This clonotype has ten or more counts. The genes are TRBV20-1 and TRBJ1-2, with no clear D. V lost 5 bases to trimming and J lost 1 base, with 11 bases between them. Looked up from germline, CDR1 is DFQATT and CDR2 is SNEGSKA (reference sequence). The CDR3 consists of 13 residues. The CDR3 protein is CSAPRTVNYGYTF. The CDR3 nucleotides read TGCAGTGCTCCGCGGACGGTTAACTATGGCTACACCTTC.

This clonotype has ten or more counts. J is TRBJ2-7 and V is TRBV5-1; D is perhaps TRBD2 (6 bases). The V end was cut by 4 bases, the J end by 2 bases, with 13 bases between. Looked up from germline, CDR1 is SGHRS and CDR2 is YFSETQ. The CDR3 runs 14 residues. CDR3 in DNA: TGCGCCAGCAGCGCGCCGGGACTCACCTACGAGCAGTACTTC. It is translated as CASSAPGLTYEQYF.

The chain links TRBV2 to TRBJ2-1, with 10 nucleotides matching TRBD2. V lost 4 bases to trimming and J lost 9 bases; unmatched junction nucleotides: 9. In germline, CDR1 is SNHLY, CDR2 FYNNEI. This CDR3 has 15 amino acids. As DNA, the CDR3 is TGTGCCAGCAGTGCTTTTAGCGGGGGGTCTGGTGAGCAGTTCTTC. Translated: CASSAFSGGSGEQFF.

This chain joins TRBV20-1 and TRBJ2-3; the D call may be TRBD1 or TRBD2 (7 bases each). V lost 6 bases and J 1 base, leaving 20 bases between the germline ends. Germline V CDR1 and CDR2: DFQATT, SNEGSKA (reference sequence). The CDR3 consists of 16 residues. For the CDR3, the DNA is TGCAGTGCACCAGAACAGGGGAGGGGTGGCACAGATACGCAGTATTTT. The encoded protein is CSAPEQGRGGTDTQYF.

The CDR3 loop is CASSLLWMERGGRSYNEQFF. The CDR3 DNA sequence: TGCGCCAGCAGCTTGTTATGGATGGAGCGGGGGGGGAGGTCCTACAATGAGCAGTTCTTC. This chain links TRBV5-1 with TRBJ2-1, with 10 bases lining up with TRBD2. The CDR3 spans 20 residues. J gave up 1 base and V 1 base, and 14 bases lay outside the gene matches. Germline V gives CDR1 SGHRS, CDR2 YFSETQ.

V usage is TRBV20-1 and J usage is TRBJ1-1, with 8 bases matching TRBD1. The germline gives CDR1 DFQATT, CDR2 SNEGSKA (reference sequence). V shed 0 bases, J shed 4 bases, and the junction held 4 bases outside the gene matches. CDR3 length equals 14 residues. As DNA, the CDR3 is TGCAGTGCTAGAGACACTACAGGGGGCACTGAAGCTTTCTTT. Its translation is CSARDTTGGTEAFF.

This chain connects TRBV11-2 to TRBJ2-1, with 8 bases aligning to TRBD2. The J call may not be correct, given that the DNA end is closer to TRBJ2-7. Per germline, CDR1 SGHAT and CDR2 FQNNGV. This CDR3 spans 17 amino acids. The CDR3 region is CASSLSRLATSYNEQYF. The CDR3, as DNA: TGTGCCAGCAGCTTATCCCGACTAGCGACCTCCTACAATGAGCAGTACTTC.

This clonotype was recorded at least ten times. This chain links TRBV5-1 with TRBJ2-3, with 10 bases aligning to TRBD1. This CDR3 is built from 17 residues. Germline V gene lookup returns CDR1 SGHRS and CDR2 YFSETQ. The V and J ends lost 4 bases and 2 bases, in that order; junction bases with no gene match: 10. CDR3: CASSPGQGPFNTDTQYF. Here the CDR3 DNA reads TGCGCCAGCAGCCCGGGACAGGGGCCCTTCAACACAGATACGCAGTATTTT.

The genes are TRBV24-1 and TRBJ2-7; 7 nucleotides match TRBD2. Trimming removed 6 bases from V and 0 bases from J; junction bases left unmatched: 4. The CDR3 is made up of 14 amino acids. Germline-derived CDR1 and CDR2 are KGHDR and SFDVKD. CDR3 DNA: TGTGCCACCAGTAAACGGGGGGACTCCTACGAGCAGTACTTC. It translates to CATSKRGDSYEQYF.

The chain carries TRBV29-1 and TRBJ1-2, with a tentative D call TRBD1 (6 bases). V gave up 6 bases and J gave up 6 bases, with 20 bases separating them. The germline CDR1 and CDR2 sequences are SQVTM and ANQGSEA. This CDR3 is 14 amino acids long. The CDR3 region is CSVDSLQGGDGYTF. The DNA of the CDR3 is TGCAGCGTCGATTCGCTACAGGGAGGCGATGGCTACACCTTC. Using reference TRBV29-1 and TRBJ1-2 for the parts outside the CDR3, the full variable domain is SAVISQKPSRDICQRGTSLTIQCQVDSQVTMMFWYRQQPGQSLTLIATANQGSEATYESGFVIDKFPISRPNLTFSTLTVSNMSPEDSSIYLCSVDSLQGGDGYTFGSGTRLTVV.

The chain is built from TRBV7-2 and TRBJ1-2; 9 nucleotides line up with TRBD1. Germline V gene data show CDR1 as SGHTA and CDR2 as FQGNSA. Unmatched junction bases numbered 9, after V lost 2 bases and J lost 2 bases. CDR3 length equals 17 residues. In DNA form, the CDR3 reads TGTGCCAGCAGCTTACGAGACCTTGGGACAGGGAACTATGGCTACACCTTC. As protein: CASSLRDLGTGNYGYTF.

This clonotype was detected many times. This rearrangement joins TRBV25-1 to TRBJ2-7; 8 bases fit TRBD2. CDR3 length: 13 amino acids. J gave up 2 bases and V 4 bases, and 1 base lay outside the gene matches. The germline CDR1 and CDR2 sequences are MGHDK and SYGVNS. The CDR3 DNA reads as TGTGCCAGCAGTGCCGGGAGGGCCTACGAGCAGTACTTC. Translating gives CASSAGRAYEQYF.